This T cell receptor beta chain is drawn from a study of T-cell memory formation after mild COVID-19. Notes on the study in general: CD4+ clones that contracted lay mainly in CM and EM; CD8+ ones lay in EMRA.

Each CDR3 protein is one row after TCRdb ran MiXCR on the 5' RACE reads. Of about 110,000 distinct CDR3 sequences listed, over 10% were seen once; the top ten hold approximately 30%. As regards this clonotype: Its target is not known.

Germline V lookup: CDR1 SQVTM, CDR2 ANQGSEA. The length of the CDR3 is 14 residues. The V gene end was trimmed by 4 bases and the J gene end by 2 bases; junction bases not matched to a gene: 4. V gene TRBV29-1 combines with J gene TRBJ2-1, with 8 positions matching TRBD1. The sequenced sample was PBMCs or a T cell subset sorted from them (not recorded which). This receptor was taken from an adult woman who had mild COVID-19 (a few samples of this study predate the infection). Cell type and time point are not known. CDR3 residues: CSVADRGAYNEQFF. CDR3 bases: TGCAGCGTTGCTGACAGGGGAGCCTACAATGAGCAGTTCTTC.